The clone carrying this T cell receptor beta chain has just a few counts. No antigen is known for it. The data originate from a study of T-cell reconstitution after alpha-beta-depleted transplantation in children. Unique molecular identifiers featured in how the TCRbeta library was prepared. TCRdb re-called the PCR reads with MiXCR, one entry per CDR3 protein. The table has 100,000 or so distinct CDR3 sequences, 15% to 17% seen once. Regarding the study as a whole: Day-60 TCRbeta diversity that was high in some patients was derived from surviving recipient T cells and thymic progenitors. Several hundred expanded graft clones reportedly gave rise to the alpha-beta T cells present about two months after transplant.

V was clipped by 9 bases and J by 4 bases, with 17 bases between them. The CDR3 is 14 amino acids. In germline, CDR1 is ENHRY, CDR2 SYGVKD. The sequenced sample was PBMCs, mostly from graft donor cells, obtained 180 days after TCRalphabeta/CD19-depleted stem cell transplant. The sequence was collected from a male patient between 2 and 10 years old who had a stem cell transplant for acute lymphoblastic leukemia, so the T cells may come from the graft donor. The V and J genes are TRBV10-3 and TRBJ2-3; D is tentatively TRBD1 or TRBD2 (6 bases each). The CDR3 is CAIRDIGGPDTQYF. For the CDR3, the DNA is TGTGCCATAAGGGACATCGGGGGTCCAGATACGCAGTATTTT.